This T cell receptor beta chain comes out of a study of OX40 agonist ivuxolimab in advanced cancers. Overall study context: Three dose-escalation patients had partial responses: one with hepatocellular carcinoma and two with cutaneous melanoma.

Method: immunoSEQ multiplex PCR; TCRdb's copy keeps in-frame clones and lacks some. The sample holds around 80,000 clones, roughly 85% seen once. Note on this clone: Its antigen is as yet unknown.

Study-wide results and caveats: Those patients achieving a partial response at 0.1-3.0 mg/kg showed among the lowest clonal expansion.

This sample comprised CD4+ or CD8+ T cells sorted from blood, obtained in a trial of the OX40 agonist ivuxolimab. The clonotype originates from an adult with an advanced solid tumor such as melanoma, head and neck, liver or kidney cancer.

The CDR3 here is CAWSLGGDSSPLHF. DNA for the CDR3: TGTGCCTGGAGTTTAGGCGGGGATTCTTCACCCCTCCACTTT. The chain employs TRBV30 and TRBJ1-6; D uncertain. This CDR3 is 14 amino acids long. Trimming cost V 2 bases and J 9 bases, with 14 bases left between them. CDR1 and CDR2 (germline): GTSNPN, SVGIG (reference sequence).